This T cell receptor (beta chain) was documented in a study of neurological immune-mediated disorders. Time point: technical triplicate 1. The unsorted libraries had their origin in 2 million PBMCs stored at -80 C. Many counts were recorded for this clonotype. Its antigen remains unidentified. Broader study findings: None of the CDR3 amino acid sequences of expanded clones recurred across subjects, suggesting private repertoires in all groups. HTLV-1-associated myelopathy had the most TCR clonal expansion, while multiple sclerosis had the least, a level that fell below healthy controls.

Over 170 million TCR-beta sequences from 15-18 subjects came out of each sequencing run. Each CDR3 protein gets one entry after TCRdb re-called the 5' RACE reads with MiXCR. The sample shows 35,000 to 40,000 distinct CDR3 sequences, 11% of them seen only once. The V gene lost 4 bases and the J gene lost 9 bases, with 10 bases spanning the gap. Looked up from germline, CDR1 is MNHEY and CDR2 is SMNVEV (reference sequence). The CDR3 sequence is 12 residues long. The clonotype originates from a man in his fifties or sixties with HTLV-1-associated myelopathy (HAM/TSP). Sequenced sample: PBMCs. The chain employs TRBV27 and TRBJ2-1; the D is unclear. The CDR3 region has the DNA TGTGCCAGCAGTTCCCACTTCGGTGAGCAGTTCTTC. The encoded protein is CASSSHFGEQFF.